This T cell receptor (beta chain) was retrieved from a study of blood T cell repertoires in COVID-19. Here immunoSEQ multiplex PCR was the method, and the copy in TCRdb shows in-frame clones only, minus some. The sample has 130,000 to 150,000 clones, 70% to 90% seen once; the top ten hold roughly 8%. This CDR3 is 17 amino acids long. V lost 3 bases, J lost 0 bases, and 15 bases lay in between. Germline-derived CDR1 and CDR2 are MNHNS and SASEGT. Sequencing was done on a sample of peripheral blood. This TCR derives from a woman in her sixties with COVID-19, enrolled during active disease. V gene TRBV6-1 combines with J gene TRBJ1-5; D may be TRBD1 (5 bases). The CDR3 loop reads CASSERRDSVSNQPQHF. In nucleotides, the CDR3 is TGTGCCAGCAGTGAGCGCCGGGACTCAGTTAGCAATCAGCCCCAGCATTTT.